Listed below are T cell receptor beta chains from one sample, sequenced in a study of glioma-infiltrating T cells. TCRdb itself ran the multiplex PCR reads through MiXCR, one entry per CDR3 protein. The table includes a few hundred thousand distinct CDR3 sequences, more than 35% detected once. Sequencing was performed on glioma tissue, nonneoplastic brain tissue, or PBMCs (not recorded which). These receptors were obtained from a human donor with low-grade glioma or glioblastoma, undergoing nonglioma brain surgery, or in good health (not recorded which). CDR3s leave out the opening cysteine and the closing phenylalanine or tryptophan.

cdr3_aa: ASSSGPGRPQH
j_call: TRBJ1-5
v_call: TRBV4-3

cdr3_aa: ASSLPSGTRSYNEQF
j_call: TRBJ2-1
v_call: TRBV6-1

cdr3_aa: ASSQEFGTGSYEQY
j_call: TRBJ2-7
v_call: TRBV4-3

cdr3_aa: ASSFDFPRRWPEQH
j_call: TRBJ2-7
v_call: TRBV28

cdr3_aa: ASSSHPDQLAGAVSGELF
j_call: TRBJ2-2
v_call: TRBV6-1

cdr3_aa: ASSPEVGGTEAF
j_call: TRBJ1-1
v_call: TRBV4-1

cdr3_aa: ASSLGGLAGSYNEQF
j_call: TRBJ2-1
v_call: TRBV11-2

cdr3_aa: ASRYRGESLEQF
j_call: TRBJ2-1
v_call: TRBV2

cdr3_aa: ASSPRLAGDDTDTQY
j_call: TRBJ2-3
v_call: TRBV5-4

cdr3_aa: ASSPVGGLAGGPYPPPKQY
j_call: TRBJ2-7
v_call: TRBV6-1

cdr3_aa: SATGGSQPQH
j_call: TRBJ1-5
v_call: TRBV20-1

cdr3_aa: ASSQDSARGRTKY
j_call: TRBJ2-5
v_call: TRBV4-1

cdr3_aa: ASSQAPGNLCGYT
j_call: TRBJ1-2
v_call: TRBV7-2

cdr3_aa: ASSQPGTGITEAF
j_call: TRBJ1-1
v_call: TRBV4-3

cdr3_aa: ASRGLTLSNQPQH
j_call: TRBJ1-5
v_call: TRBV6-6

cdr3_aa: ASSQGYSPTAY
j_call: TRBJ2-3
v_call: TRBV3-1

cdr3_aa: ASSLDGTQGGELF
j_call: TRBJ2-2
v_call: TRBV7-2

cdr3_aa: SALKLARVMNEQF
j_call: TRBJ2-1
v_call: TRBV20-1

cdr3_aa: ASSLAKTGHESYT
j_call: TRBJ1-2
v_call: TRBV5-4

cdr3_aa: ASRPAGENGYT
j_call: TRBJ1-2
v_call: TRBV7-9

cdr3_aa: SATPRTGMKYGYT
j_call: TRBJ1-2
v_call: TRBV20-1

cdr3_aa: ASSPGTVATNEKLF
j_call: TRBJ1-4
v_call: TRBV6-2/TRBV6-3

cdr3_aa: ASSYGPVRDTQY
j_call: TRBJ2-3
v_call: TRBV28

cdr3_aa: ASQTLSGYT
j_call: TRBJ1-2
v_call: TRBV28

cdr3_aa: ASSFPGTPRAEAF
j_call: TRBJ1-1
v_call: TRBV27

cdr3_aa: ASSDVGLGTNEQF
j_call: TRBJ2-1
v_call: TRBV6-2/TRBV6-3

cdr3_aa: ASSSPGATYEQF
j_call: TRBJ2-1
v_call: TRBV12-3/TRBV12-4